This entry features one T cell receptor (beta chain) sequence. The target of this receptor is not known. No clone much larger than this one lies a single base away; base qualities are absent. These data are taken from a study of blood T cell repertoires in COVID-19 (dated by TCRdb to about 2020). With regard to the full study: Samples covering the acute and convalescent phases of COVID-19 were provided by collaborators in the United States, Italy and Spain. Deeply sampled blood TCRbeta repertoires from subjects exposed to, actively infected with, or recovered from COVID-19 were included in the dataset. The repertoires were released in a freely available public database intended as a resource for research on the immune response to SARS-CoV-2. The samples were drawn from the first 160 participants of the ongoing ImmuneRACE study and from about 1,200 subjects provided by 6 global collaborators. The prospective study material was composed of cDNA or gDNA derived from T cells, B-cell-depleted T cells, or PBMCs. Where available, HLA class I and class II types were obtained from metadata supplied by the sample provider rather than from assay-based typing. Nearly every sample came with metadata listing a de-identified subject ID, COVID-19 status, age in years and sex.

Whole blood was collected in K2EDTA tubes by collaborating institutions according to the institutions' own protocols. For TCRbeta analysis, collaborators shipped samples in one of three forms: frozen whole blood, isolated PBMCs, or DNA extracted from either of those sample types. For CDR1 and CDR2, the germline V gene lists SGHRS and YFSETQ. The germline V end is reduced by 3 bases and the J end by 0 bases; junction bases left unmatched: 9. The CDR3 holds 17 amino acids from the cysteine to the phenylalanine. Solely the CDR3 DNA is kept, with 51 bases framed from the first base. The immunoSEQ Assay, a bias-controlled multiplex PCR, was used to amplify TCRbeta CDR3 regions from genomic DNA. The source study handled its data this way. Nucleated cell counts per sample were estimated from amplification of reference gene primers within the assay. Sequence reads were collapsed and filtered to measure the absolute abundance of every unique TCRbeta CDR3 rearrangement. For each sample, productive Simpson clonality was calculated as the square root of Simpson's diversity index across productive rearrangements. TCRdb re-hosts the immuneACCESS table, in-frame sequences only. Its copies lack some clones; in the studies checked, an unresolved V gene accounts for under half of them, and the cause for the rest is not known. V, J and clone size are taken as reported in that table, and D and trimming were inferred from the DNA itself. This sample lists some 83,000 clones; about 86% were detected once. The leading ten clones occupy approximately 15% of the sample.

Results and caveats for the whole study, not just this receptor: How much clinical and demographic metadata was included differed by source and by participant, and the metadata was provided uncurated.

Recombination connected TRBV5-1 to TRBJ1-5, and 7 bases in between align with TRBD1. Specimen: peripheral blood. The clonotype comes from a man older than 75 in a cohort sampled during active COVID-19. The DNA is TGCGCCAGCAGCTGGCAAATGACAGGGTATAGCAATCAGCCCCAGCATTTT. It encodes CASSWQMTGYSNQPQHF.